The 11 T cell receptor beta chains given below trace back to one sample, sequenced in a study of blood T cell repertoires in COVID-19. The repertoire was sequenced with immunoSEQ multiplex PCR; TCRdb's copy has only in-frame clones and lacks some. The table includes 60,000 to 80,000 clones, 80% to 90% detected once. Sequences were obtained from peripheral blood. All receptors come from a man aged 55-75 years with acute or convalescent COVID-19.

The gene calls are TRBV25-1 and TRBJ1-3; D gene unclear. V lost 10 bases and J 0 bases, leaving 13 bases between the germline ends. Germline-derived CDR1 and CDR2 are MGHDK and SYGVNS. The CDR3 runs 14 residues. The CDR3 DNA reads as TGTGCCACCGTCGCGCGAAACTCTGGAAACACCATATATTTT. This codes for CATVARNSGNTIYF.

In nucleotides, the CDR3 is TGTGCCACCAGTGCGGCTAGCGGCCACAATGAGCAGTTCTTC. Translated, it gives CATSAASGHNEQFF. The chain is built from TRBV24-1 and TRBJ2-1, with TRBD2 identical over 7 bases. CDR3 size: 14 residues. Germline V gene lookup returns CDR1 KGHDR and CDR2 SFDVKD. The ends lost 5 bases at V and 5 bases at J; junction bases unmatched: 5.

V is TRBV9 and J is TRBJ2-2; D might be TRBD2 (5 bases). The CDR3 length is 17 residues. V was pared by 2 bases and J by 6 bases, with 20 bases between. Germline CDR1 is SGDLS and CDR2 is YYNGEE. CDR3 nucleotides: TGTGCCAGCAGCGTGAGTCCTAGCCGGAGTGGGGCCGGGGAGCTGTTTTTT. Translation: CASSVSPSRSGAGELFF.

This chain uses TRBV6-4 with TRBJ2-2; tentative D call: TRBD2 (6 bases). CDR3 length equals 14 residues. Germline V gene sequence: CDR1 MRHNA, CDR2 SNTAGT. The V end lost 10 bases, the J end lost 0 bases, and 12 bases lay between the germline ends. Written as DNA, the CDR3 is TGTGCCACCTCTCCGGGAGCGAACACCGGGGAGCTGTTTTTT. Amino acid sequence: CATSPGANTGELFF.

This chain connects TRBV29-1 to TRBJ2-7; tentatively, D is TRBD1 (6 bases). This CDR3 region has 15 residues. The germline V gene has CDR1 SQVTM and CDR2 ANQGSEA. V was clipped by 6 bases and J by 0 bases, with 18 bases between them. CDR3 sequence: CSVETGTSSSYEQYF. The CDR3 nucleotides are TGCAGCGTAGAAACCGGGACAAGCAGCTCCTACGAGCAGTACTTC.

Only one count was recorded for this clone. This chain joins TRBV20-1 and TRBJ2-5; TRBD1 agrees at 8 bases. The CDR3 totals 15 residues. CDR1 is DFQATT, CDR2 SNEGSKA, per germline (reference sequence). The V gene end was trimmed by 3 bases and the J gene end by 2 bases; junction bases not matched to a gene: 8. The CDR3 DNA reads TGCAGTGCTAGTTCGCAGGGGGCCCTACAAGAGACCCAGTACTTC. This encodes CSASSQGALQETQYF.

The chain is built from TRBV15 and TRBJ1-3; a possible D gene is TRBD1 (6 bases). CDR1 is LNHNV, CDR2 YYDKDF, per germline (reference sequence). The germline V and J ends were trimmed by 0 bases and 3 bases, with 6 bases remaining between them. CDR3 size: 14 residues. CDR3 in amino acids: CATSRDRGGNTIYF. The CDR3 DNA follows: TGTGCCACCAGCAGAGACAGGGGTGGAAACACCATATATTTT.

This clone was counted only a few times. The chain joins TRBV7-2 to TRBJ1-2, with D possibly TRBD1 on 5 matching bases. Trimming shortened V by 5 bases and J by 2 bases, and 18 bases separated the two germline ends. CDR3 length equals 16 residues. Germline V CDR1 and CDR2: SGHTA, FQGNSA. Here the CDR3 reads CASSPLGGVENYGYTF. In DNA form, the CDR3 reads TGTGCCAGCAGCCCCCTGGGGGGTGTAGAAAACTATGGCTACACCTTC.

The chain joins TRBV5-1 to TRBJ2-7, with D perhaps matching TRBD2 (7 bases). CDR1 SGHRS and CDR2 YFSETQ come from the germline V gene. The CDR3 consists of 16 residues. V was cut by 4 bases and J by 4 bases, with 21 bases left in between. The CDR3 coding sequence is TGCGCCAGCAGCCTCCTGGGGGGCGGGGGTTCATACGAGCAGTACTTC. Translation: CASSLLGGGGSYEQYF. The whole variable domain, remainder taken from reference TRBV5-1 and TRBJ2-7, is KAGVTQTPRYLIKTRGQQVTLSCSPISGHRSVSWYQQTPGQGLQFLFEYFSETQRNKGNFPGRFSGRQFSNSRSEMNVSTLELGDSALYLCASSLLGGGGSYEQYFGPGTRLTVT.

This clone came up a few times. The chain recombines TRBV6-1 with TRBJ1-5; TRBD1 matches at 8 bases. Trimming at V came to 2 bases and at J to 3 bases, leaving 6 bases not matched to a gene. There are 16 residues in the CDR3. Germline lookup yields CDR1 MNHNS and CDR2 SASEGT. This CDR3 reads CASSERGRGHNQPQHF. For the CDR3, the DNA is TGTGCCAGCAGTGAAAGGGGCAGGGGGCACAATCAGCCCCAGCATTTT.

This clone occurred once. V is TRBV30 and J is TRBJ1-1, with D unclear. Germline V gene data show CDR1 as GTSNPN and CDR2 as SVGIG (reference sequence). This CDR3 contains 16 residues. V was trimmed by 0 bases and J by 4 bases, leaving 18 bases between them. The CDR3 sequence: CAWSVLGVKGGTEAFF. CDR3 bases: TGTGCCTGGAGTGTACTCGGGGTAAAGGGTGGCACTGAAGCTTTCTTT.